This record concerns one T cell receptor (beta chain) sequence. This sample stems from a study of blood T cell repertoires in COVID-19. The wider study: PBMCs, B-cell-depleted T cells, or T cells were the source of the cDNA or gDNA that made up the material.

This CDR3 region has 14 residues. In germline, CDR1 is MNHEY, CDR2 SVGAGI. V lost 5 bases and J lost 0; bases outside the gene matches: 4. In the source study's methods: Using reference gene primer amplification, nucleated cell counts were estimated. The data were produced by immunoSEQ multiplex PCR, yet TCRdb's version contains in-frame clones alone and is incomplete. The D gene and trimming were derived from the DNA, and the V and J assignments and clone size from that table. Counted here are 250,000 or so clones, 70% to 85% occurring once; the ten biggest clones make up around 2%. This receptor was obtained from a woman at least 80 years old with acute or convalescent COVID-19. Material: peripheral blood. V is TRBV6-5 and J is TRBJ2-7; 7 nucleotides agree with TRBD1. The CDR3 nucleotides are TGTGCCAGCAGTCGACGGACAGGCTCCTACGAGCAGTACTTC. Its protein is CASSRRTGSYEQYF.